The T cell receptor beta chain under discussion was sequenced for a study of spatial heterogeneity in lung cancer. Study background: Median follow-up for sequenced PBMC samples was about 22 months after resection, when such samples existed. Regarding the study as a whole: Resection blood, more than follow-up blood, showed ubiquitous expanded tumor TCRs.

Time point described: blood at routine non-recurrence follow-up after resection. Tumor, nontumor lung or frozen PBMC supplied whole RNA that was sequenced unsorted. TCRdb processed the 5' RACE reads anew with MiXCR; each CDR3 protein has one entry. The sample lists 25,000 to 35,000 distinct CDR3 sequences; 5.4% were seen once. This clonotype has ten or more counts. What it recognizes is unknown. The CDR3 contains 13 residues. The V and J ends lost 8 bases and 7 bases, in that order; junction bases with no gene match: 6. The rearrangement uses TRBV12-3 or TRBV12-4 and TRBJ2-7; 12 bases fit TRBD1. The specimen comprised PBMCs, sampled at follow-up. This receptor was identified in a female donor with early-stage non-small cell lung cancer. DNA of the CDR3: TGTGCCAGCTACGGGACAGGGGGCGGGGAGCAGTACTTC. Translated, it gives CASYGTGGGEQYF.